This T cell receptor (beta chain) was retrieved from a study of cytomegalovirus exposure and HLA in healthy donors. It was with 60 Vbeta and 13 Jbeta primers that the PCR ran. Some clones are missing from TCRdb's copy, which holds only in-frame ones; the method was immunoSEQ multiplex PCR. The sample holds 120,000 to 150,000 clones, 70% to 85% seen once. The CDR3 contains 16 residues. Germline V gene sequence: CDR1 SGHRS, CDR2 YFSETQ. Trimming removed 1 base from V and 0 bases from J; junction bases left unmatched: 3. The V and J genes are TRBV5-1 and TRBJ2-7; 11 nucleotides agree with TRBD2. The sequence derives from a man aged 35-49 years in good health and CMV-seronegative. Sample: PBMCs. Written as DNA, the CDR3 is TGCGCCAGCAGCTTGCAGACTAGCGGGACCTCCTACGAGCAGTACTTC. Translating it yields CASSLQTSGTSYEQYF. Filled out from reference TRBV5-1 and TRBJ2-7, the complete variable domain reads KAGVTQTPRYLIKTRGQQVTLSCSPISGHRSVSWYQQTPGQGLQFLFEYFSETQRNKGNFPGRFSGRQFSNSRSEMNVSTLELGDSALYLCASSLQTSGTSYEQYFGPGTRLTVT.